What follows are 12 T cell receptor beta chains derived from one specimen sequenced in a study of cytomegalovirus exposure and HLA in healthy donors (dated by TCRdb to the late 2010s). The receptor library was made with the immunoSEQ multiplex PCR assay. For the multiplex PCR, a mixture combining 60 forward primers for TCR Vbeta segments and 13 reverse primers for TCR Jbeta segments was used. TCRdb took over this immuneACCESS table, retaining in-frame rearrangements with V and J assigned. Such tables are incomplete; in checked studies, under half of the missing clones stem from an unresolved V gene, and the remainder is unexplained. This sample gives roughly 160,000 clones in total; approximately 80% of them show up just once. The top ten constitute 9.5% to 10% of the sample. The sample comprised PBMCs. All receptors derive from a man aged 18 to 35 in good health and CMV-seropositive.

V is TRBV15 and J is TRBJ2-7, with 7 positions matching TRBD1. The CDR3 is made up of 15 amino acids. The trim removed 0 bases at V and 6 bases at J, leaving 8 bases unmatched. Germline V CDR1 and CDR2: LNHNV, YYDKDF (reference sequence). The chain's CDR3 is CATSRESGGTGEQYF. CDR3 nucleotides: TGTGCCACCAGCAGAGAGTCAGGGGGTACCGGCGAGCAGTACTTC.

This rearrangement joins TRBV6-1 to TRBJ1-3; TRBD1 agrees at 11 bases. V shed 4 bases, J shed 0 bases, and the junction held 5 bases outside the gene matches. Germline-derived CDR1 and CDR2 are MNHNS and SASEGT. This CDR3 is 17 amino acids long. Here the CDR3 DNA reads TGTGCCAGCAGTGCCTGGGACAGGGGGATCTCTGGAAACACCATATATTTT. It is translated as CASSAWDRGISGNTIYF.

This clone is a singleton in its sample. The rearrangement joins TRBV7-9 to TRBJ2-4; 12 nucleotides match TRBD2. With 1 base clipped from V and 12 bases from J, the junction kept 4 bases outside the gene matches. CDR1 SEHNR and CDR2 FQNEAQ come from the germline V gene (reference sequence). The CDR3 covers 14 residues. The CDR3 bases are TGTGCCAGCAGCTTAGGGGGACTAGCGGGCCCTCAGTACTTC. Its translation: CASSLGGLAGPQYF.

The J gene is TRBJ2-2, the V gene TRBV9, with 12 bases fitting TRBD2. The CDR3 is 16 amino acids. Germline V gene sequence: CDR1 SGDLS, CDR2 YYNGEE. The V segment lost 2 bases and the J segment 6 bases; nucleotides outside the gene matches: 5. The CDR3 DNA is TGTGCCAGCAGCGTCCGACTAGCGGGAGTACCCGGGGAGCTGTTTTTT. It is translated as CASSVRLAGVPGELFF.

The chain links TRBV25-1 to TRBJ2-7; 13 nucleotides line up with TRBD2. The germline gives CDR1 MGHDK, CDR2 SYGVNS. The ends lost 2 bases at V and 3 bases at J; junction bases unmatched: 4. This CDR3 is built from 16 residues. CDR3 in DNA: TGTGCCAGCAGTGAAGGGACTAGCGGGGTTTTCTACGAGCAGTACTTC. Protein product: CASSEGTSGVFYEQYF.

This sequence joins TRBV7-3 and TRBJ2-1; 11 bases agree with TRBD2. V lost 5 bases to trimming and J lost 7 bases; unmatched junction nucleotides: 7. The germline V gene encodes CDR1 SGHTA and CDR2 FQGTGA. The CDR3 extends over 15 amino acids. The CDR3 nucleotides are TGTGCCAGCAGCCGTAGCGGGGGGGCCAGGAATGAGCAGTTCTTC. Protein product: CASSRSGGARNEQFF. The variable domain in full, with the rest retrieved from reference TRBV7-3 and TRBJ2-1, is GAGVSQTPSNKVTEKGKYVELRCDPISGHTALYWYRQSLGQGPEFLIYFQGTGAADDSGLPNDRFFAVRPEGSVSTLKIQRTERGDSAVYLCASSRSGGARNEQFFGPGTRLTVL.

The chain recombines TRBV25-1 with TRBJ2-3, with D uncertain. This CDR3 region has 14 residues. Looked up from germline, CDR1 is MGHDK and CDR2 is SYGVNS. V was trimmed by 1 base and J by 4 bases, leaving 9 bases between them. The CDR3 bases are TGTGCCAGCAGTGAATCCCCTCGGGCAGATACGCAGTATTTT. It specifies CASSESPRADTQYF.

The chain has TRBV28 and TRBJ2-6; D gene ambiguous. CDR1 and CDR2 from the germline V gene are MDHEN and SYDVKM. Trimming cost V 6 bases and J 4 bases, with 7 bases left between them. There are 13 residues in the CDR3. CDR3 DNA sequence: TGTGCCAGCAGCCCCTTAGGGGCCAACGTCCTGACTTTC. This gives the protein CASSPLGANVLTF.

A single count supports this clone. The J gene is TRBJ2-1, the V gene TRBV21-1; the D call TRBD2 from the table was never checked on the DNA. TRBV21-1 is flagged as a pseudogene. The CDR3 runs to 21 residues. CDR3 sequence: CASSAATVLAGENYVYNEQFF. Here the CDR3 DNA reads TGTGCCAGCAGCGCTGCTACGGTATTAGCGGGGGAGAACTACGTTTACAATGAGCAGTTCTTC.

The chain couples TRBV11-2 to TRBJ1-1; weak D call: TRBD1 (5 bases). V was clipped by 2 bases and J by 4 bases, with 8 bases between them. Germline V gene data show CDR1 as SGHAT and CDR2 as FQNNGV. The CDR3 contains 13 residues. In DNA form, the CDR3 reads TGTGCCAGCAGCTTACAGGGAATCACTGAAGCTTTCTTT. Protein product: CASSLQGITEAFF.

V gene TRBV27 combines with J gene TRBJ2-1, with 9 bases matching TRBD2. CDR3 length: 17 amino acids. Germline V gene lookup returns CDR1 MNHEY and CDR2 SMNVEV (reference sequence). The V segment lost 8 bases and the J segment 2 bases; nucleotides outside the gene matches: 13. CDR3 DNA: TGTGCCAGCCGCCGAGCGCGGGAGGGGTCTGCCTACAATGAGCAGTTCTTC. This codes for CASRRAREGSAYNEQFF.

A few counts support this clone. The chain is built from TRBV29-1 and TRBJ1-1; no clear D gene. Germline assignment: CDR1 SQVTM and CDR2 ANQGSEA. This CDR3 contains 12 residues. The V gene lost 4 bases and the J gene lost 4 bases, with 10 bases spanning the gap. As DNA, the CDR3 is TGCAGCGTTGCCCCTAGTCCCACTGAAGCTTTCTTT. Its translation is CSVAPSPTEAFF.